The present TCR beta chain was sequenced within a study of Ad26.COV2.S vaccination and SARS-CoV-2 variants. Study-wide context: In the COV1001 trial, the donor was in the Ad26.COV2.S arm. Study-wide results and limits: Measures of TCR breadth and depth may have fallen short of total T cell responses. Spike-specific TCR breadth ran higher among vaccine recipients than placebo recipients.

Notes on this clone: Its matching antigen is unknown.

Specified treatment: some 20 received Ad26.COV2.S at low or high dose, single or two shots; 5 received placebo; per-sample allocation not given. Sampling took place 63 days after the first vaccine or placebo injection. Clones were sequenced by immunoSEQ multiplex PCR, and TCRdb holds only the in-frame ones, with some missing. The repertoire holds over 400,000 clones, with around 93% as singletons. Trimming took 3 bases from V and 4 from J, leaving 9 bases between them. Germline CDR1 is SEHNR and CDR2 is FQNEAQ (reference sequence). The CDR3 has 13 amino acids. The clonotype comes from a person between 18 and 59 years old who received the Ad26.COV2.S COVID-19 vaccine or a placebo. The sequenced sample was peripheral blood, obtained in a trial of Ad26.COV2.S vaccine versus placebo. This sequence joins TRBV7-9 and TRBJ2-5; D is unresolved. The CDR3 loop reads CASSFTPRETQYF. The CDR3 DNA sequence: TGTGCCAGCAGCTTCACCCCGAGAGAGACCCAGTACTTC. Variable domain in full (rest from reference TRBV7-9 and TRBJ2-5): DTGVSQNPRHKITKRGQNVTFRCDPISEHNRLYWYRQTLGQGPEFLTYFQNEAQLEKSRLLSDRFSAERPKGSFSTLEIQRTEQGDSAMYLCASSFTPRETQYFGPGTRLLVL.